Listed here are 26 T cell receptor beta chains from one sample, sequenced in a study of T cell repertoires in cytomegalovirus infection. TCRdb called the reads again in MiXCR, with one record for every CDR3 protein. The repertoire has approximately 180,000 distinct CDR3 sequences, approximately 9.6% of them found once; the top ten carry approximately 4.2%. The sample comprised PBMCs. The receptors originated from a human donor in good health (CMV status not recorded). Some clones in this sample may be carry-over from other donors' samples.

This clonotype has just a few counts. The chain joins TRBV28 to TRBJ2-7, with D possibly being TRBD2 (6 bases). The germline CDR1 and CDR2 sequences are MDHEN and SYDVKM. The CDR3 is 15 residues long. V was shortened by 4 bases and J by 0 bases, with 13 bases between the two germline ends. CDR3 coding DNA: TGTGCCAGCAGTTCGCCGGGACTCAGCTCCTACGAGCAGTACTTC. It is translated as CASSSPGLSSYEQYF.

This clonotype appeared a few times. The CDR3 loop reads CAISERSGNTIYF. The CDR3, as DNA: TGTGCCATCAGTGAGCGGTCTGGAAACACCATATATTTT. J is TRBJ1-3 and V is TRBV10-3; no reliable D call. With 2 bases removed from V and 1 base from J, the gap between germline ends came to 3 bases. The length of the CDR3 is 13 residues. Germline CDR1 ENHRY, CDR2 SYGVKD.

This clonotype was seen many times. This chain connects TRBV20-1 to TRBJ1-1, with TRBD1 as a possible D gene (5 bases). The CDR3 length is 17 residues. Between the trimmed V and J ends, which lost 4 bases and 2 bases, there was a span of 23 bases. The germline CDR1 and CDR2 sequences are DFQATT and SNEGSKA (reference sequence). The CDR3 here is CSATPGTDSVGNTEAFF. Here the CDR3 DNA reads TGCAGTGCTACCCCCGGGACGGACTCCGTTGGTAACACTGAAGCTTTCTTT.

The J gene is TRBJ2-6, the V gene TRBV10-3; no definite D call. V lost 11 bases and J lost 0, with 11 bases in between. There are 14 residues in the CDR3. Germline V gene sequence: CDR1 ENHRY, CDR2 SYGVKD. CDR3 coding DNA: TGTGCCCCTCGACCGAGCTCTGGGGCCAACGTCCTGACTTTC. Translated, it gives CAPRPSSGANVLTF.

The table lists this clonotype with many counts. This chain uses TRBV7-2 with TRBJ2-3; 8 positions match TRBD2. The CDR3 runs 15 residues. With V trimmed by 7 bases and J by 6 bases, 12 bases remained unmatched. Germline assignment: CDR1 SGHTA and CDR2 FQGNSA. CDR3 bases: TGTGCCAGCACCGTCGGTGGGGCTAGCGGGGATACGCAGTATTTT. Its protein product is CASTVGGASGDTQYF.

The chain joins TRBV11-2 to TRBJ2-7; 11 positions match TRBD2. This CDR3 comprises 15 residues. J lost 6 bases, V lost 1 base, and 5 bases had no gene match. Germline-derived CDR1 and CDR2 are SGHAT and FQNNGV. The CDR3 nucleotides read TGTGCCAGCAGCTTAGGACTAGCGGGGAGATTCGAGCAGTACTTC. It is translated as CASSLGLAGRFEQYF. The whole variable domain, remainder taken from reference TRBV11-2 and TRBJ2-7, is EAGVAQSPRYKIIEKRQSVAFWCNPISGHATLYWYQQILGQGPKLLIQFQNNGVVDDSQLPKDRFSAERLKGVDSTLKIQPAKLEDSAVYLCASSLGLAGRFEQYFGPGTRLTVT.

In this sample, this clonotype turned up many times. The chain is built from TRBV7-6 and TRBJ1-4; maybe TRBD1 (6 bases). The CDR3 runs to 15 residues. The germline V and J ends were trimmed by 3 bases and 7 bases, with 15 bases remaining between them. Germline V lookup: CDR1 SGHVS, CDR2 FNYEAQ. In DNA, the CDR3 is TGTGCCAGCAGCTTGGGGGGGGCCGAGGGTGAAAAACTGTTTTTT. Protein product: CASSLGGAEGEKLFF.

By share, this clonotype ranks as medium-sized. The chain has TRBV7-8 and TRBJ1-3; a possible D gene is TRBD1 (5 bases). Germline lookup yields CDR1 SGHVS and CDR2 FQNEAQ. The CDR3 consists of 17 residues. V gave up 0 bases and J gave up 0 bases, with 12 bases separating them. The DNA for the CDR3 is TGTGCCAGCAGCTTAGCGCTTGTCGGGGCCTCTGGAAACACCATATATTTT. Its protein is CASSLALVGASGNTIYF. The full variable domain, rest sourced from reference TRBV7-8 and TRBJ1-3, is GAGVSQSPRYKVAKRGQDVALRCDPISGHVSLFWYQQALGQGPEFLTYFQNEAQLDKSGLPSDRFFAERPEGSVSTLKIQRTQQEDSAVYLCASSLALVGASGNTIYFGEGSWLTVV.

The rearrangement links TRBV23-1 to TRBJ1-1; 9 bases map to TRBD1. TRBV23-1 is an ORF for which the function is uncertain. CDR3 size: 17 residues. Trimming at V came to 3 bases and at J to 4 bases, leaving 12 bases not matched to a gene. The CDR3 sequence: CASSQPPPGQGGTEAFF. The CDR3 nucleotides are TGCGCCAGCAGTCAGCCGCCTCCGGGACAGGGTGGCACTGAAGCTTTCTTT.

The chain links TRBV28 to TRBJ1-2; maybe TRBD1 (6 bases). CDR1 is MDHEN, CDR2 SYDVKM, per germline. The CDR3 contains 15 residues. With 2 bases removed from V and 4 bases from J, the gap between germline ends came to 14 bases. CDR3 in amino acids: CASSLPRSRGYGYTF. The CDR3 nucleotides read TGTGCCAGCAGTTTACCTAGGAGCAGGGGCTATGGCTACACCTTC.

The chain recombines TRBV7-9 with TRBJ2-1, with D possibly called TRBD1 or TRBD2 (6 bases each). This CDR3 comprises 14 residues. CDR1 is SEHNR, CDR2 FQNEAQ, per germline (reference sequence). V lost 4 bases and J 6 bases, leaving 13 bases between the germline ends. The CDR3 coding sequence is TGTGCCAGCAGCTACCGGGGGCCGAGCAATGAGCAGTTCTTC. Protein product: CASSYRGPSNEQFF.

This clonotype has only a few counts. The chain is built from TRBV28 and TRBJ1-1; the D is unclear. Looked up from germline, CDR1 is MDHEN and CDR2 is SYDVKM. V was shortened by 4 bases and J by 4 bases, with 13 bases between the two germline ends. The CDR3 runs to 14 residues. Here the CDR3 reads CASSSGGSPTEAFF. CDR3 DNA: TGTGCCAGCAGTTCAGGTGGCAGCCCCACTGAAGCTTTCTTT. The entire variable domain, with the rest obtained from reference TRBV28 and TRBJ1-1, is as follows: DVKVTQSSRYLVKRTGEKVFLECVQDMDHENMFWYRQDPGLGLRLIYFSYDVKMKEKGDIPEGYSVSREKKERFSLILESASTNQTSMYLCASSSGGSPTEAFFGQGTRLTVV.

This clonotype has a count of ten or more. The gene calls are TRBV7-9 and TRBJ1-2, with TRBD1 matching 11 bases. CDR3 length equals 15 residues. The V gene end was trimmed by 3 bases and the J gene end by 7 bases; junction bases not matched to a gene: 7. The germline CDR1 and CDR2 sequences are SEHNR and FQNEAQ (reference sequence). CDR3 amino acids: CASSFPGQGARGYTF. The CDR3 DNA reads TGTGCCAGCAGCTTCCCCGGACAGGGGGCACGTGGCTACACCTTC.

The table lists this clonotype with many counts. V usage is TRBV7-2 and J usage is TRBJ1-1; no reliable D call. Germline CDR1 is SGHTA and CDR2 is FQGNSA. The CDR3 covers 15 residues. Trimming took off 1 base at V and 0 bases at J, with 9 bases between the two ends. The DNA of the CDR3 is TGTGCCAGCAGCTTAGGGTGGAGATTGAACACTGAAGCTTTCTTT. It specifies CASSLGWRLNTEAFF.

The V call is TRBV28, the J call TRBJ1-1; D gene uncertain. The CDR3 is 13 residues long. Deletions cut 6 bases from V and 0 bases from J, with 8 bases between. Germline V gene data show CDR1 as MDHEN and CDR2 as SYDVKM. Here the CDR3 reads CASRLQMNTEAFF. The DNA of the CDR3 is TGTGCCAGCAGACTCCAGATGAACACTGAAGCTTTCTTT.

This clonotype occurred many times. The CDR3 reads CASSGGLAGLQETQYF. CDR3 in DNA: TGTGCCAGCAGCGGGGGACTAGCGGGTCTCCAAGAGACCCAGTACTTC. The chain is built from TRBV7-6 and TRBJ2-5, with 12 bases lining up with TRBD2. The V and J ends lost 5 bases and 1 base, in that order; junction bases with no gene match: 5. The germline V gene encodes CDR1 SGHVS and CDR2 FNYEAQ. CDR3 length: 16 amino acids.

This clonotype was observed a few times. V gene TRBV28 combines with J gene TRBJ1-2; possible D gene TRBD1, 5 bases. This CDR3 has 12 amino acids. Germline CDR1 is MDHEN and CDR2 is SYDVKM. CDR3 loop: CAAGRGKNGYTF. Written as DNA, the CDR3 is TGTGCGGCTGGCCGGGGGAAGAATGGCTACACCTTC.

V and J are TRBV6-2 or TRBV6-3 and TRBJ2-5; D is possibly TRBD2 (6 bases). The CDR3 contains 14 residues. Germline-derived CDR1 and CDR2 are MNHEY and SVGEGT. Trimming removed 5 bases at V and 4 bases at J, with 14 bases between. The CDR3 nucleotides are TGTGCCAGCAGTCGGGACTCGGGGAGAGAGACCCAGTACTTC. It codes for CASSRDSGRETQYF.

The chain has TRBV29-1 and TRBJ1-1, with D possibly matching TRBD1 (5 bases). There are 12 residues in the CDR3. Germline assignment: CDR1 SQVTM and CDR2 ANQGSEA. Between the trimmed V and J ends, which lost 4 bases and 4 bases, there was a span of 10 bases. Here the CDR3 reads CSVGGGSTEAFF. CDR3 coding DNA: TGCAGCGTTGGGGGGGGGAGCACTGAAGCTTTCTTT. Combining the CDR3 with reference TRBV29-1 and TRBJ1-1 gives the whole variable domain SAVISQKPSRDICQRGTSLTIQCQVDSQVTMMFWYRQQPGQSLTLIATANQGSEATYESGFVIDKFPISRPNLTFSTLTVSNMSPEDSSIYLCSVGGGSTEAFFGQGTRLTVV.

This clonotype was counted ten times or more. The CDR3 region has the DNA TGTGCCAGCAGCTTACTCAGGGAGGATGGCTACACCTTC. This encodes CASSLLREDGYTF. The chain carries TRBV7-8 and TRBJ1-2, with D possibly being TRBD1 (5 bases). Germline V gives CDR1 SGHVS, CDR2 FQNEAQ. This CDR3 is 13 amino acids long. Trimming took 2 bases from V and 6 from J, leaving 10 bases between them. The complete variable domain, with remaining parts taken from reference TRBV7-8 and TRBJ1-2, reads GAGVSQSPRYKVAKRGQDVALRCDPISGHVSLFWYQQALGQGPEFLTYFQNEAQLDKSGLPSDRFFAERPEGSVSTLKIQRTQQEDSAVYLCASSLLREDGYTFGSGTRLTVV.

This clonotype occurred many times. V gene TRBV7-2 combines with J gene TRBJ1-3; unclear D gene. This CDR3 region has 13 residues. CDR1 is SGHTA, CDR2 FQGNSA, per germline. Trimming removed 5 bases at V and 3 bases at J, with 8 bases between. The CDR3 DNA sequence: TGTGCCAGCAGCCCTACTGTTGGAAACACCATATATTTT. As protein: CASSPTVGNTIYF.

V is TRBV27 and J is TRBJ2-7; no clear D. Germline V gene sequence: CDR1 MNHEY, CDR2 SMNVEV (reference sequence). The CDR3 has 15 amino acids. Trimming took off 0 bases at V and 9 bases at J, with 18 bases between the two ends. In DNA form, the CDR3 reads TGTGCCAGCAGTTTATCGGCGGCCCACCCGGTGGGGCAGTACTTC. Protein: CASSLSAAHPVGQYF.

The chain employs TRBV2 and TRBJ1-4; D gene unclear. Deletions cut 1 base from V and 11 bases from J, with 5 bases between. From germline, CDR1 is SNHLY and CDR2 FYNNEI. There are 11 residues in the CDR3. For the CDR3, the DNA is TGTGCCAGCAGTGAAGAACCGAAACTGTTTTTT. Encoded protein: CASSEEPKLFF.

V is TRBV6-2 or TRBV6-3 and J is TRBJ2-3; either TRBD1 or TRBD2 may fit D (5 bases each). CDR3 length: 15 amino acids. Germline-derived CDR1 and CDR2 are MNHEY and SVGEGT. The germline V and J ends were trimmed by 6 bases and 2 bases, with 15 bases remaining between them. CDR3 bases: TGTGCCAGCAGCCCCGGGACCCTCTTCACAGATACGCAGTATTTT. Translating gives CASSPGTLFTDTQYF.

In its sample, this clonotype was seen many times. The rearrangement links TRBV7-2 to TRBJ2-7; 9 positions match TRBD1. V shed 4 bases, J shed 6 bases, and the junction held 10 bases outside the gene matches. The CDR3 totals 15 residues. Germline-derived CDR1 and CDR2 are SGHTA and FQGNSA. DNA of the CDR3: TGTGCCAGCAGCTCCCACGGGGACAGGGTAGTCGAGCAGTACTTC. Translation: CASSSHGDRVVEQYF.

The V call is TRBV24-1, the J call TRBJ2-3; tentatively, D is TRBD1 (5 bases). The ends were cut back, 4 bases at V and 2 bases at J, with 21 bases in the middle. The CDR3 consists of 18 residues. Germline V gives CDR1 KGHDR, CDR2 SFDVKD. The CDR3 sequence: CATSDPQGREVFTDTQYF. CDR3 nucleotide sequence: TGTGCCACCAGTGACCCCCAGGGCCGCGAAGTATTCACAGATACGCAGTATTTT.